This T cell receptor beta chain was obtained from a study of cytomegalovirus exposure and HLA in healthy donors. Findings and limits, study-wide: Diagnosis of cytomegalovirus status made by the classifier reportedly showed high specificity and sensitivity. In vitro checks showed that a few CMV-associated chains really do target CMV antigens. The TCR clusters that emerged in the first cohort tended, a later analysis found, to co-occur in the roughly 130 validation repertoires.

Measured with immunoSEQ multiplex PCR; TCRdb has only the in-frame clones, and not every one. In the table there are approximately 60,000 clones, around 92% of which are singletons. As regards this clone: Its antigen remains unknown.

CDR1 is SNHLY, CDR2 FYNNEI, per germline. With V trimmed by 6 bases and J by 1 base, 4 bases remained unmatched. This CDR3 is built from 14 residues. Sequenced material: PBMCs. The chain links TRBV2 to TRBJ2-5, with 8 bases that match TRBD1. The source is a woman aged 18-29 years in good health and CMV-seronegative. CDR3 amino acids: CASRPGQGQETQYF. Here the CDR3 DNA reads TGTGCCAGCAGACCCGGACAGGGCCAAGAGACCCAGTACTTC.